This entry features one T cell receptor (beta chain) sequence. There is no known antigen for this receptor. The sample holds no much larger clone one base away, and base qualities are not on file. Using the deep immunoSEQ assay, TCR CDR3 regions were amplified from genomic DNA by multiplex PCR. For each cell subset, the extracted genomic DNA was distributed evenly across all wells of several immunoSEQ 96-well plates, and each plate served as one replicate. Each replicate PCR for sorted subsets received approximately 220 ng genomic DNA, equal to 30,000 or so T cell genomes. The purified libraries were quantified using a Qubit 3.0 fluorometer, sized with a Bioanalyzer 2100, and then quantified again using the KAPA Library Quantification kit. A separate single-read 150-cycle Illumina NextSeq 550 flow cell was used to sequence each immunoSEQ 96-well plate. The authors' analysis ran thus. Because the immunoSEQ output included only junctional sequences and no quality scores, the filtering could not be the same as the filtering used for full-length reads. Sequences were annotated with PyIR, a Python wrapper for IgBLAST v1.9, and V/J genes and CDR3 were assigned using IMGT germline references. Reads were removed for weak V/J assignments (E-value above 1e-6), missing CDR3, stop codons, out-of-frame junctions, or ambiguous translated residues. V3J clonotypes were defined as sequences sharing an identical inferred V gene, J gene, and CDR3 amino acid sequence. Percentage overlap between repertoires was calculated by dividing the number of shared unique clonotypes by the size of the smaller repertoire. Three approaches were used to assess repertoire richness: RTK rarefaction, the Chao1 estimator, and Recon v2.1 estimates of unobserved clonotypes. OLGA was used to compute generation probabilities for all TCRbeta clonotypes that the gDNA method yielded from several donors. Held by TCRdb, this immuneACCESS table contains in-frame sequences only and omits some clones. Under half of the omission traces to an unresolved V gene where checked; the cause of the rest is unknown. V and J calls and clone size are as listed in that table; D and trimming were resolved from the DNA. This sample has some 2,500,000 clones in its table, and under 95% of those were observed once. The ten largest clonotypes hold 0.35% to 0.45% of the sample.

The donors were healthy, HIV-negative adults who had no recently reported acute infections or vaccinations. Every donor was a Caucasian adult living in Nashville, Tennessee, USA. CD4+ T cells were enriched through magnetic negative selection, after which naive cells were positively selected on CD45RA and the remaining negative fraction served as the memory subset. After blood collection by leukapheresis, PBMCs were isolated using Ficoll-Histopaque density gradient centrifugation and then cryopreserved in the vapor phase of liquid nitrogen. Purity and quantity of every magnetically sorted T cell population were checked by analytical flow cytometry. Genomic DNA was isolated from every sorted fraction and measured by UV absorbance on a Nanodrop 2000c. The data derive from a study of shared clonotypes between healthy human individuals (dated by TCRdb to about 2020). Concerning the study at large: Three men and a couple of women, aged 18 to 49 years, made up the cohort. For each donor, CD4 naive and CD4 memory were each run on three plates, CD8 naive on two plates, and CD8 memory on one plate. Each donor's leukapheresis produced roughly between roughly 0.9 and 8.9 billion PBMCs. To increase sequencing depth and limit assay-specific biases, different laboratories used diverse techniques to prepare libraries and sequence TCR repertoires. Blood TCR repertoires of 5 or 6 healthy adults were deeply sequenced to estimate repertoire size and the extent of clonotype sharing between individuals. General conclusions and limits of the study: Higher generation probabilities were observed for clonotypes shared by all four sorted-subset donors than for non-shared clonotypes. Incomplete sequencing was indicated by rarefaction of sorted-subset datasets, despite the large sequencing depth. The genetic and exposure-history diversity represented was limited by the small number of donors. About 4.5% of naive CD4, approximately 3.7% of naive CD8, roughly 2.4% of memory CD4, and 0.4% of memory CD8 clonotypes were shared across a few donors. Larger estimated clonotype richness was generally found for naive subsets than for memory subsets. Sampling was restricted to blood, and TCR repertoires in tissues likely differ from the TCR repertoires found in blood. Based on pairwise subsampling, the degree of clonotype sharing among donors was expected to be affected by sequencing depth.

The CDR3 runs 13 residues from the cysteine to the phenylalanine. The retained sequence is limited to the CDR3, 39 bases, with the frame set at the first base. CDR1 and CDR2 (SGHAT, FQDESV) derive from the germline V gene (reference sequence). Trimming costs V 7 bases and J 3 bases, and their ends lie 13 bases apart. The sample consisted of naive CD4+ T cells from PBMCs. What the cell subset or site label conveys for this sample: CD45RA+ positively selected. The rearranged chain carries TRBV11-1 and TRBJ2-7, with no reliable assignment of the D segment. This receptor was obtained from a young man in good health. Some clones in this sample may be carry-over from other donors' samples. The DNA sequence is TGTGCCAGCACCTCCCAGTCTGGCTACGAGCAGTACTTC. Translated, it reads CASTSQSGYEQYF. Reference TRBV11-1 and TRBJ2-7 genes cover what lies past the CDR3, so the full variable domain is EAEVAQSPRYKITEKSQAVAFWCDPISGHATLYWYRQILGQGPELLVQFQDESVVDDSQLPKDRFSAERLKGVDSTLKIQPAELGDSAMYLCASTSQSGYEQYFGPGTRLTVT.